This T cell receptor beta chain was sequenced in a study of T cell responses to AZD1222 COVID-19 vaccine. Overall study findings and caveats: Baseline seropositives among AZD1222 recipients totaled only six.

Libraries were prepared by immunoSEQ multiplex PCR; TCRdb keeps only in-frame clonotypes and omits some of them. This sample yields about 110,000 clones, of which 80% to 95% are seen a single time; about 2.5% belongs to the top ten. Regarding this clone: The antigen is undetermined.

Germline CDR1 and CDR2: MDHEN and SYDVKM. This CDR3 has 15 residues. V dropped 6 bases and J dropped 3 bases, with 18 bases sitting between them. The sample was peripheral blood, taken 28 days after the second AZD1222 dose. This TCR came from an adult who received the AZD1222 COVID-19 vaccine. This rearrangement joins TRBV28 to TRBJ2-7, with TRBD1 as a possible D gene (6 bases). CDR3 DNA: TGTGCCAGCAGAGCCTCATTAACAGGGCTCTACGAGCAGTACTTC. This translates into CASRASLTGLYEQYF.